The sequence of this T cell receptor beta chain was determined in a study of blood T cell repertoires in COVID-19. Study overall: Researchers got acute and convalescent COVID-19 samples from the United States, Italy and Spain.

In germline, CDR1 is SGHAT, CDR2 FQNNGV. This CDR3 has 16 residues. V was clipped by 2 bases and J by 2 bases, with 14 bases between them. Per the study methods: Researchers report that nucleated cell counts were estimated from reference gene primer amplification. Libraries were prepared by immunoSEQ multiplex PCR; TCRdb keeps only in-frame clonotypes and omits some of them. That table furnishes V, J and clone size, whereas the DNA furnished D and trimming. The table includes over 250,000 clones, 70% to 90% detected once. The gene calls are TRBV11-2 and TRBJ2-3; possible D gene TRBD2, 6 bases. The sequenced sample was peripheral blood. The receptor comes from a woman in her 70s with acute or convalescent COVID-19. CDR3 nucleotides: TGTGCCAGCAGCTTATTAGGCGGGGCGCCCACAGATACGCAGTATTTT. The encoded protein is CASSLLGGAPTDTQYF.